Listed here are 19 T cell receptor beta chains from one sample, sequenced in a study of blood T cell repertoires in COVID-19. Clones were read by immunoSEQ multiplex PCR, and TCRdb kept only the in-frame ones, dropping some. The data contain roughly 150,000 clones, 83% of them singletons. Sequenced sample: peripheral blood. Receptors were obtained from a woman at least 80 years old with acute or convalescent COVID-19.

The CDR3 sequence: CASSLRAGWSTDTQYF. The CDR3 coding sequence is TGTGCCAGCAGCTTGCGAGCGGGGTGGAGCACAGATACGCAGTATTTT. The rearrangement uses TRBV5-8 and TRBJ2-3, with 7 bases fitting TRBD2. This CDR3 is built from 16 residues. Germline CDR1 SGHTS, CDR2 YDEGEE. The V segment lost 1 base and the J segment 0 bases; nucleotides outside the gene matches: 5. The full variable domain, completed using reference TRBV5-8 and TRBJ2-3, is EAGVTQSPTHLIKTRGQQATLRCSPISGHTSVYWYQQALGLGLQFLLWYDEGEERNRGNFPPRFSGRQFPNYSSELNVNALELEDSALYLCASSLRAGWSTDTQYFGPGTRLTVL.

This CDR3 is CASSLVGGTGELFF. The CDR3 DNA reads as TGTGCCAGCAGCTTAGTAGGGGGAACCGGGGAGCTGTTTTTT. The V and J genes are TRBV7-9 and TRBJ2-2, with a weak D call TRBD1 (6 bases). Trimming cost V 1 base and J 5 bases, with 8 bases left between them. The CDR3 extends over 14 amino acids. CDR1 is SEHNR, CDR2 FQNEAQ, per germline (reference sequence).

This clone was detected only once. The chain is built from TRBV6-6 and TRBJ2-5, with 8 bases that match TRBD2. The ends lost 4 bases at V and 5 bases at J; junction bases unmatched: 9. The CDR3 extends over 15 amino acids. Per the germline V gene, CDR1 is MNHNY and CDR2 is SVGAGI (reference sequence). CDR3 in amino acids: CASSSLGLADETQYF. The DNA for the CDR3 is TGTGCCAGCAGTTCTCTCGGACTAGCCGATGAGACCCAGTACTTC.

This clone was found a few times. The chain combines TRBV19 with TRBJ2-7; TRBD2 might be the D (6 bases). V was pared by 7 bases and J by 2 bases, with 15 bases between. The CDR3 contains 14 residues. Per the germline V gene, CDR1 is LNHDA and CDR2 is SQIVND (reference sequence). This CDR3 is CASKIRDSTYEQYF. In DNA form, the CDR3 reads TGTGCCAGTAAAATTAGGGACTCCACCTACGAGCAGTACTTC.

The chain uses TRBV5-5 and TRBJ1-2; 8 nucleotides match TRBD1. J gave up 4 bases and V 4 bases, and 6 bases lay outside the gene matches. This CDR3 is built from 14 residues. Germline V gene data show CDR1 as SGHKS and CDR2 as YYEKEE (reference sequence). CDR3 sequence reads: CASSLLTGGYGYTF. The CDR3 nucleotides read TGTGCCAGCAGCCTACTAACAGGGGGCTATGGCTACACCTTC.

The rearrangement joins TRBV7-2 to TRBJ1-2, with D perhaps matching TRBD1 (5 bases). The CDR3 consists of 14 residues. Trimming left V 4 bases short and J 7 bases short, with 16 bases between. Germline V lookup: CDR1 SGHTA, CDR2 FQGNSA. CDR3 DNA: TGTGCCAGCAGCTCCGGACACACCACTGGTGGCTACACCTTC. Encoded protein: CASSSGHTTGGYTF.

J is TRBJ2-1 and V is TRBV18; 10 positions agree with TRBD2. The CDR3 consists of 16 residues. V lost 0 bases to trimming and J lost 4 bases; unmatched junction nucleotides: 3. Germline assignment: CDR1 KGHSH and CDR2 LQKENI. The CDR3 is CASSPPASGGYNEQFF. The DNA for the CDR3 is TGTGCCAGCTCACCACCGGCTAGCGGGGGATACAATGAGCAGTTCTTC.

The table lists this clone with a few counts. V gene TRBV6-2 or TRBV6-3 combines with J gene TRBJ2-2; D gene uncertain. Germline V gene lookup returns CDR1 MNHEY and CDR2 SVGEGT. The length of the CDR3 is 14 residues. V was clipped by 7 bases and J by 4 bases, with 13 bases between them. CDR3 amino acids: CASTPVRVTGELFF. The DNA of the CDR3 is TGTGCCAGCACCCCCGTTCGGGTCACCGGGGAGCTGTTTTTT.

The chain recombines TRBV4-1 with TRBJ2-2; D ambiguous. CDR1 and CDR2 from the germline V gene are MGHRA and YSYEKL. The V end was cut by 0 bases, the J end by 1 base, with 6 bases between. CDR3 length: 15 residues. CDR3 bases: TGCGCCAGCAGCCAAGATCCAGGGAACACCGGGGAGCTGTTTTTT. This translates into CASSQDPGNTGELFF.

This chain uses TRBV12-3 or TRBV12-4 with TRBJ1-1, with D unresolved. The CDR3 consists of 11 residues. The ends were cut back, 7 bases at V and 10 bases at J, with 13 bases in the middle. CDR3 sequence reads: CASNGGRGAFF. The CDR3 coding sequence is TGTGCCAGCAACGGAGGTCGGGGAGCTTTCTTT.

The chain has TRBV5-6 and TRBJ2-7; D is perhaps TRBD1 (6 bases). The CDR3 is 17 amino acids. V was pared by 4 bases and J by 5 bases, with 25 bases between. CDR1 and CDR2 (germline): SGHDT, YYEEEE. This CDR3 reads CASSRIRARQASDEQYF. The CDR3 DNA reads TGTGCCAGCAGCAGGATCCGAGCAAGACAGGCTTCCGACGAGCAGTACTTC.

The chain employs TRBV30 and TRBJ2-3, with D perhaps matching TRBD2 (5 bases). Germline CDR1 and CDR2: GTSNPN and SVGIG (reference sequence). The CDR3 is made up of 11 amino acids. The germline V and J ends were trimmed by 4 bases and 5 bases, with 7 bases remaining between them. CDR3: CAWTAGDTQYF. CDR3 bases: TGTGCCTGGACCGCGGGAGATACGCAGTATTTT.

CDR3 bases: TGTGCCAGCAGTTTAAGACTTTCCAATGAGCAGTTCTTC. Its translation: CASSLRLSNEQFF. The chain links TRBV12-3 or TRBV12-4 to TRBJ2-1; D not resolved. This CDR3 spans 13 amino acids. Trimming cost V 2 bases and J 6 bases, with 8 bases left between them.

This clone was seen only a few times. This chain connects TRBV11-3 to TRBJ1-3; unclear D gene. Germline V CDR1 and CDR2: SGHNT, YENEEA. V was cut by 3 bases and J by 0 bases, with 9 bases left in between. The CDR3 length is 15 residues. CDR3 amino acids: CASSFGSTSGNTIYF. In nucleotides, the CDR3 is TGTGCCAGCAGCTTTGGTTCTACCTCTGGAAACACCATATATTTT.

This clone showed up just once. The chain carries TRBV21-1 and TRBJ2-1; no check of the table's D call, TRBD2, against the DNA was made. TRBV21-1 is marked as a pseudogene. The CDR3 is 15 residues long. The CDR3 loop reads CASSVLRDSYNEQFF. The CDR3 DNA reads as TGTGCCAGCAGCGTTCTGAGGGACTCCTACAATGAGCAGTTCTTC.

The chain carries TRBV9 and TRBJ2-2, with 9 bases lining up with TRBD1. The V gene's germline CDR1 is SGDLS and CDR2 YYNGEE. V shed 0 bases and J 5 bases; nucleotides not matched to a gene: 5. The CDR3 runs 16 residues. The CDR3 DNA reads TGTGCCAGCAGCGTAGCGACGGGACAGGGAACCGGGGAGCTGTTTTTT. It encodes CASSVATGQGTGELFF.

In regard to this clone: The same CDR3 is also encoded by other DNA sequences in this sample. J is TRBJ1-5 and V is TRBV7-2; 11 bases agree with TRBD1. The CDR3 length is 15 residues. Germline trimming cut 5 bases from V and 4 bases from J; bases unmatched to any gene: 4. The germline CDR1 and CDR2 sequences are SGHTA and FQGNSA. The CDR3 coding sequence is TGTGCCAGCAGCCCAGGACAGGGGGCAAATCAGCCCCAGCATTTT. It specifies CASSPGQGANQPQHF.

The V call is TRBV19, the J call TRBJ2-6, with 8 bases lining up with TRBD2. The CDR3 has 18 amino acids. V was pared by 1 base and J by 0 bases, with 5 bases of the junction left unmatched. CDR1 is LNHDA and CDR2 is SQIVND in the germline V gene (reference sequence). The CDR3 region is CASSIVGGRTSGANVLTF. The CDR3 region has the DNA TGTGCCAGTAGTATAGTCGGCGGGAGGACCTCTGGGGCCAACGTCCTGACTTTC.

A few counts support this clone. V and J are TRBV5-1 and TRBJ2-7; 10 positions match TRBD2. V lost 0 bases to trimming and J lost 6 bases; unmatched junction nucleotides: 12. The CDR3 covers 17 residues. Per the germline V gene, CDR1 is SGHRS and CDR2 is YFSETQ. In DNA form, the CDR3 reads TGCGCCAGCAGCTTGGGTTCTAGCGGGAGCATTTCTGCCGAGCAGTACTTC. Translated, it gives CASSLGSSGSISAEQYF.